The 19 T cell receptor beta chains reported below all come from one sample, sequenced in a study of PD-1 blockade in classical Hodgkin lymphoma (dated by TCRdb to about 2020). Reading the label with the study, this specimen's time point is: cycle 2 day 1 (C2D1) of nivolumab. Every trial patient had relapsed after autologous stem cell transplantation, and cohorts A, B and C differed in prior brentuximab vedotin exposure. Libraries were constructed by the immunoSEQ multiplex PCR assay. TCRdb obtained this table from immuneACCESS and retained in-frame rearrangements with V and J assigned. These tables miss some clones; where compared with another copy, unresolved V genes account for less than half of the shortfall, and the remainder is unexplained. Across this sample there are about 110,000 clones, with 89% seen only once. In total, the top ten clones hold approximately 20% of the sample. Sequenced here: peripheral blood mononuclear cells (PBMCs), sampled before the second cycle of nivolumab. The receptors were gathered from a human donor with classical Hodgkin lymphoma.

This chain joins TRBV19 and TRBJ2-7, with TRBD1 identical over 7 bases. The CDR3 has 13 residues. The ends lost 3 bases at V and 5 bases at J; junction bases unmatched: 4. Looked up from germline, CDR1 is LNHDA and CDR2 is SQIVND (reference sequence). CDR3 region: CASSIDRVNEQYF. The CDR3 bases are TGTGCCAGTAGTATCGACAGGGTCAACGAGCAGTACTTC.

This chain joins TRBV19 and TRBJ1-2, with 8 nucleotides matching TRBD1. This CDR3 contains 16 residues. The germline V gene encodes CDR1 LNHDA and CDR2 SQIVND (reference sequence). Germline trimming cut 2 bases from V and 3 bases from J; bases unmatched to any gene: 8. CDR3 region: CASSILVDRVHYGYTF. As DNA, the CDR3 is TGTGCCAGTAGTATACTTGTGGACAGGGTACACTATGGCTACACCTTC.

This rearrangement joins TRBV7-2 to TRBJ2-1; D is undetermined. V lost 1 base, J lost 0 bases, and 13 bases lay in between. The CDR3 is 17 amino acids. Per the germline V gene, CDR1 is SGHTA and CDR2 is FQGNSA. The CDR3 region is CASSLEGRPSSYNEQFF. In DNA form, the CDR3 reads TGTGCCAGCAGCTTAGAAGGCAGGCCAAGCTCCTACAATGAGCAGTTCTTC.

The rearrangement uses TRBV11-2 and TRBJ1-3; TRBD1 might be the D (6 bases). Trimming shortened V by 1 base and J by 0 bases, and 19 bases separated the two germline ends. There are 19 residues in the CDR3. Germline V lookup: CDR1 SGHAT, CDR2 FQNNGV. The CDR3 is CASSLVDGKGGNSGNTIYF. In DNA form, the CDR3 reads TGTGCCAGCAGCTTAGTAGATGGTAAGGGGGGAAACTCTGGAAACACCATATATTTT.

The chain recombines TRBV29-1 with TRBJ2-7; D is perhaps TRBD1 (5 bases). The CDR3 length is 13 residues. V gave up 3 bases and J gave up 2 bases, with 11 bases separating them. CDR1 SQVTM and CDR2 ANQGSEA come from the germline V gene. The CDR3 protein is CSVESQGPYEQYF. DNA of the CDR3: TGCAGCGTTGAGTCCCAGGGCCCCTACGAGCAGTACTTC.

The chain joins TRBV4-1 to TRBJ2-3; D is uncertain. Germline CDR1 reads MGHRA; CDR2 reads YSYEKL. With 2 bases removed from V and 0 bases from J, the gap between germline ends came to 15 bases. CDR3 size: 17 residues. CDR3 protein: CASSQFPRSTSTDTQYF. The CDR3 coding sequence is TGCGCCAGCAGCCAATTTCCTCGGTCAACTAGCACAGATACGCAGTATTTT.

The chain recombines TRBV19 with TRBJ2-2; D tentatively reads TRBD1 or TRBD2 (6 bases each). Germline CDR1 and CDR2: LNHDA and SQIVND (reference sequence). The CDR3 is 14 amino acids. V shed 1 base and J shed 6 bases, with 9 bases lying between them. The CDR3 DNA is TGTGCCAGTAGTATAGGGGGGGCTCCCGGGGAGCTGTTTTTT. It is translated as CASSIGGAPGELFF.

The chain couples TRBV30 to TRBJ2-2; TRBD2 matches at 9 bases. CDR1 is GTSNPN and CDR2 is SVGIG in the germline V gene (reference sequence). This CDR3 has 15 amino acids. J was trimmed by 4 bases and V by 3 bases; bases with no gene match: 6. The DNA of the CDR3 is TGTGCCTGGAGGACCGGACTAGCGAGCACCGGGGAGCTGTTTTTT. Translation gives CAWRTGLASTGELFF.

The chain is built from TRBV27 and TRBJ2-3; no firm D call. CDR3 size: 15 residues. V shed 2 bases and J shed 3 bases, with 12 bases lying between them. Looked up from germline, CDR1 is MNHEY and CDR2 is SMNVEV (reference sequence). CDR3 protein: CASSLSVQLTDTQYF. CDR3 nucleotides: TGTGCCAGCAGTTTAAGCGTACAGCTAACAGATACGCAGTATTTT.

The chain joins TRBV4-2 to TRBJ2-5, with 8 bases fitting TRBD2. V lost 4 bases, J lost 2 bases, and 18 bases stayed unmatched. Germline CDR1 reads LGHNA; CDR2 reads YNFKEQ. CDR3 size: 19 residues. The CDR3 DNA follows: TGTGCCAGCAGCCTCTCCGGGGGGCTCCAAGGCGGGAGGCAAGAGACCCAGTACTTC. Translating gives CASSLSGGLQGGRQETQYF.

This rearrangement joins TRBV11-1 to TRBJ2-2; 9 bases line up with TRBD2. Germline V CDR1 and CDR2: SGHAT, FQDESV (reference sequence). V dropped 4 bases and J dropped 6; count of bases not matched to a gene: 9. The CDR3 spans 16 residues. CDR3 DNA: TGTGCCAGCAGCTGGACTAGCGCCGGATTAGCCGGGGAGCTGTTTTTT. Encoded protein: CASSWTSAGLAGELFF.

This CDR3 reads CASSPGAGGRHEQYF. The CDR3 nucleotides read TGTGCCAGCAGCCCAGGGGCGGGAGGCAGACACGAGCAGTACTTC. The V and J genes are TRBV2 and TRBJ2-7, with 8 positions matching TRBD2. Germline CDR1 is SNHLY and CDR2 is FYNNEI. The CDR3 totals 15 residues. The trim removed 6 bases at V and 5 bases at J, leaving 12 bases unmatched.

This clone was counted a few times. The rearrangement links TRBV28 to TRBJ1-1; TRBD1 agrees at 7 bases. In germline, CDR1 is MDHEN, CDR2 SYDVKM. Trimming at V came to 6 bases and at J to 0 bases, leaving 7 bases not matched to a gene. CDR3 length: 15 residues. The CDR3 DNA reads TGTGCCAGCAGCTCGGGACAGAACTTGAACACTGAAGCTTTCTTT. It encodes CASSSGQNLNTEAFF.

V usage is TRBV20-1 and J usage is TRBJ1-2; no firm D call. CDR3 size: 11 residues. Between the trimmed V and J ends, which lost 2 bases and 4 bases, there was a span of 5 bases. The germline CDR1 and CDR2 sequences are DFQATT and SNEGSKA (reference sequence). The CDR3 DNA follows: TGCAGTGCTAGACGGGGCTATGGCTACACCTTC. Its protein product is CSARRGYGYTF.

V usage is TRBV4-1 and J usage is TRBJ2-7; 7 bases match TRBD2. V was pared by 1 base and J by 2 bases, with 11 bases of the junction left unmatched. Germline assignment: CDR1 MGHRA and CDR2 YSYEKL. The CDR3 totals 17 residues. DNA for the CDR3: TGCGCCAGCAGCCAAGGGTCAGTAAGCGGGACCGCCTACGAGCAGTACTTC. It specifies CASSQGSVSGTAYEQYF.

The rearrangement joins TRBV4-3 to TRBJ2-7; D is possibly TRBD2 (6 bases). The CDR3 is made up of 14 amino acids. Trimming cost V 0 bases and J 7 bases, with 13 bases left between them. Per the germline V gene, CDR1 is LGHNA and CDR2 is YSLEER. CDR3 in DNA: TGCGCCAGCAGCCAAGATCGAAGGGCGGGGGAGCAGTACTTC. Amino acids: CASSQDRRAGEQYF.

The rearrangement links TRBV5-8 to TRBJ2-1, with 12 nucleotides matching TRBD2. CDR3 length: 17 residues. The trim removed 0 bases at V and 10 bases at J, leaving 11 bases unmatched. Germline-derived CDR1 and CDR2 are SGHTS and YDEGEE. This CDR3 is CASSLGSGASGRAEQFF. CDR3 bases: TGTGCCAGCAGCTTGGGGAGTGGAGCTAGCGGGAGGGCGGAGCAGTTCTTC.

The rearrangement uses TRBV6-5 and TRBJ1-1; TRBD1 agrees at 8 bases. V was clipped by 5 bases and J by 0 bases; unmatched bases: 5. Germline CDR1 is MNHEY and CDR2 is SVGAGI. CDR3 size: 15 residues. As DNA, the CDR3 is TGTGCCAGCAGTCCCAGGACAGGGATGAACACTGAAGCTTTCTTT. Amino acid sequence: CASSPRTGMNTEAFF.

This chain uses TRBV7-2 with TRBJ2-1; D is possibly TRBD2 (6 bases). The CDR3 has 14 amino acids. Deletions cut 3 bases from V and 7 bases from J, with 13 bases between. Germline CDR1 and CDR2: SGHTA and FQGNSA. CDR3 protein: CASSFVSGANEQFF. The CDR3 coding sequence is TGTGCCAGCAGCTTTGTTAGCGGAGCTAATGAGCAGTTCTTC.